The source of this T cell receptor beta chain is a study of T cells after yellow fever vaccination. Study results and caveats: Only a minor proportion of clonotypes was detected across both CD4 and CD8 compartments. Reappearance after the booster was seen for most primary-vaccination clones, at 96% CD4 and less than 90% CD8.

In making TCR cDNA, 5'RACE template switching added a universal primer site and UMIs to it. TCRdb passed the 5' RACE reads through MiXCR, listing each CDR3 protein once. Of approximately 330,000 distinct CDR3 sequences listed, approximately 4% were seen once; the top ten hold 20% to 25%. The V and J ends lost 3 bases and 0 bases respectively, with 12 bases between them. The CDR3 covers 16 residues. CDR1 is KGHSH and CDR2 is LQKENI in the germline V gene. This clonotype was counted a few times. Its cognate antigen is unknown. This TCR was sampled from a young man who received the YFV17D yellow fever vaccine. The rearrangement links TRBV18 to TRBJ1-5; D remains ambiguous. The input for sequencing was PBMCs, taken 5 days after the yellow fever booster vaccination. CDR3: CASSPSTLNSNQPQHF. DNA for the CDR3: TGTGCCAGCTCACCGTCTACTCTAAATAGCAATCAGCCCCAGCATTTT.